Sequencing of this TCR beta chain was carried out in a study of blood T cell repertoires in COVID-19. About the study: Nucleic acid was either cDNA or gDNA, and it came from T cells, B-cell-depleted T cells, or PBMCs.

Sequenced by immunoSEQ multiplex PCR; TCRdb stores in-frame clones only, minus some. This sample has approximately 280,000 clones, with approximately 88% found just once. V gave up 4 bases and J gave up 2 bases, with 13 bases separating them. Germline assignment: CDR1 LGHDT and CDR2 YNNKEL (reference sequence). This CDR3 is 15 amino acids long. Sequencing was performed on peripheral blood. The receptor was isolated from a man aged 18 to 29 with active or convalescent COVID-19. The chain is built from TRBV3-1 (or the pseudogene TRBV3-2) and TRBJ2-3; D is perhaps TRBD2 (5 bases). CDR3 sequence reads: CASSRVDWTTDTQYF. CDR3 DNA: TGTGCCAGCAGCCGAGTGGACTGGACCACAGATACGCAGTATTTT.